What follows are 7 T cell receptor beta chains derived from one specimen sequenced in a study of cytomegalovirus exposure and HLA in healthy donors. The PCR employed 60 Vbeta primers together with 13 Jbeta primers. Profiled with immunoSEQ multiplex PCR; TCRdb holds only in-frame clones, not every one. The sample shows approximately 160,000 clones, around 65% of them seen only once. The specimen was PBMCs. These receptor sequences come from a woman aged 40 to 49 in good health and CMV-seropositive.

This chain joins TRBV7-2 and TRBJ2-3; 8 nucleotides agree with TRBD2. The CDR3 consists of 18 residues. With V trimmed by 0 bases and J by 3 bases, 11 bases remained unmatched. Germline loops: CDR1 SGHTA, CDR2 FQGNSA. In DNA, the CDR3 is TGTGCCAGCAGCTTAGCGGGCCTAGGGGCGGGGGGAACAGATACGCAGTATTTT. Its protein product is CASSLAGLGAGGTDTQYF.

The V gene is TRBV7-9, the J gene TRBJ2-3, with D possibly TRBD2 on 6 matching bases. The V and J ends lost 5 bases and 0 bases respectively, with 18 bases between them. The CDR3 runs to 17 residues. CDR1 is SEHNR and CDR2 is FQNEAQ in the germline V gene (reference sequence). For the CDR3, the DNA is TGTGCCAGCAGCGCCCCGGTCGGCGGGGAAAGCACAGATACGCAGTATTTT. Protein sequence: CASSAPVGGESTDTQYF. The full variable domain, rest sourced from reference TRBV7-9 and TRBJ2-3, is DTGVSQNPRHKITKRGQNVTFRCDPISEHNRLYWYRQTLGQGPEFLTYFQNEAQLEKSRLLSDRFSAERPKGSFSTLEIQRTEQGDSAMYLCASSAPVGGESTDTQYFGPGTRLTVL.

This clone has only a few counts. V and J are TRBV5-1 and TRBJ1-4; TRBD1 agrees at 7 bases. V dropped 5 bases and J dropped 8; count of bases not matched to a gene: 15. This CDR3 spans 16 amino acids. Germline V gives CDR1 SGHRS, CDR2 YFSETQ. CDR3 protein: CASSTNPTGTREKLFF. CDR3 nucleotide sequence: TGCGCCAGCAGTACGAACCCGACAGGGACGAGAGAAAAACTGTTTTTT.

Regarding this clone: An end of the junction differs from the germline gene, which may be a read error. The V gene is TRBV7-7, the J gene TRBJ2-3; TRBD1 aligns across 7 bases. The CDR3 runs to 14 residues. CDR1 SSHAT and CDR2 FNYEAQ come from the germline V gene (reference sequence). The CDR3 loop is CASSLNRGADTQYF. Written as DNA, the CDR3 is TGTGCTAGCAGCCTTAACAGGGGCGCAGATACGCAGTATTTT.

This clone was seen a handful of times. This chain connects TRBV4-3 to TRBJ2-1, with D maybe TRBD2 (6 bases). Trimming pared 1 base from V and 4 bases from J, leaving 11 bases between. Per the germline V gene, CDR1 is LGHNA and CDR2 is YSLEER. This CDR3 contains 15 residues. The CDR3 DNA sequence: TGCGCCAGCAGCCAAGGTGTAGGGACTTACAATGAGCAGTTCTTC. This encodes CASSQGVGTYNEQFF.

The CDR3 region is CASSRTGVYSGANVLTF. The CDR3 bases are TGTGCCAGCAGCCGTACAGGGGTCTACTCTGGGGCCAACGTCCTGACTTTC. This chain connects TRBV7-2 to TRBJ2-6; 7 bases agree with TRBD1. Trimming took 5 bases from V and 0 from J; bases not matched to a gene: 7. From germline, CDR1 is SGHTA and CDR2 FQGNSA. The CDR3 consists of 17 residues.

This clone was recorded only once. The chain links TRBV18 to TRBJ1-2; D gene unclear. There are 12 residues in the CDR3. The germline V gene encodes CDR1 KGHSH and CDR2 LQKENI. V was pared by 3 bases and J by 8 bases, with 10 bases between. Written as DNA, the CDR3 is TGTGCCAGCTCACCGCCCGACAAGGGCTACACCTTC. It encodes CASSPPDKGYTF.